These 20 T cell receptor beta chains were sequenced from one sample in a study of cytomegalovirus exposure and HLA in healthy donors. 60 Vbeta and 13 Jbeta primers were used in PCR. Profiling relied on immunoSEQ multiplex PCR, and the TCRdb table lists in-frame clones only, not all of them. This table has approximately 120,000 clones, around 72% appearing once. Source material: PBMCs. Receptors were obtained from a man aged 25 to 40 in good health and CMV-seronegative.

CDR3 residues: CASSLDRLETQYF. The CDR3 nucleotides read TGTGCCAGCAGCTTAGACAGGTTGGAGACCCAGTACTTC. The chain is built from TRBV5-6 and TRBJ2-5, with TRBD1 as a possible D gene (6 bases). The CDR3 consists of 13 residues. V was trimmed by 2 bases and J by 5 bases, leaving 10 bases between them. Germline V gene sequence: CDR1 SGHDT, CDR2 YYEEEE. The full variable domain, rest sourced from reference TRBV5-6 and TRBJ2-5, is DAGVTQSPTHLIKTRGQQVTLRCSPKSGHDTVSWYQQALGQGPQFIFQYYEEEERQRGNFPDRFSGHQFPNYSSELNVNALLLGDSALYLCASSLDRLETQYFGPGTRLLVL.

The chain joins TRBV5-4 to TRBJ1-5; TRBD1 matches at 8 bases. CDR1 SGHNT and CDR2 YYREEE come from the germline V gene (reference sequence). V was clipped by 4 bases and J by 4 bases; unmatched bases: 4. This CDR3 contains 14 residues. The CDR3: CASSQGAGNQPQHF. CDR3 sequence (DNA): TGTGCCAGCAGCCAGGGGGCGGGAAATCAGCCCCAGCATTTT.

V and J are TRBV11-3 and TRBJ2-7; tentative D call: TRBD1 (5 bases). Germline assignment: CDR1 SGHNT and CDR2 YENEEA. The V end was cut by 5 bases, the J end by 7 bases, with 15 bases between. The length of the CDR3 is 13 residues. CDR3 sequence reads: CASSATVSGEQYF. The CDR3 DNA reads TGTGCCAGCAGCGCGACAGTCTCTGGGGAGCAGTACTTC.

The chain combines TRBV5-4 with TRBJ1-1, with a weak D call TRBD1 (5 bases). Germline CDR1 and CDR2: SGHNT and YYREEE (reference sequence). The CDR3 runs to 14 residues. Deletions cut 0 bases from V and 0 bases from J, with 6 bases between. This CDR3 is CASSLGQMNTEAFF. Here the CDR3 DNA reads TGTGCCAGCAGCTTGGGACAGATGAACACTGAAGCTTTCTTT.

The rearrangement uses TRBV4-1 and TRBJ1-2; perhaps TRBD1 as D (5 bases). Per germline, CDR1 MGHRA and CDR2 YSYEKL. The CDR3 spans 13 residues. V was clipped by 4 bases and J by 0 bases, with 6 bases between them. DNA for the CDR3: TGCGCCAGCAGCCGGACAACTAACTATGGCTACACCTTC. This encodes CASSRTTNYGYTF.

The rearrangement joins TRBV5-1 to TRBJ2-5; D gene unclear. This CDR3 comprises 12 residues. V was trimmed by 2 bases and J by 0 bases, leaving 2 bases between them. Germline V gives CDR1 SGHRS, CDR2 YFSETQ. The CDR3 DNA reads as TGCGCCAGCAGCTTTAACCAAGAGACCCAGTACTTC. As protein: CASSFNQETQYF.

CDR3 in DNA: TGTGCCAGCAGCTTGGTCAGGGGGGCGGCCAAAAACATTCAGTACTTC. Its protein product is CASSLVRGAAKNIQYF. This sequence joins TRBV5-5 and TRBJ2-4; possible D gene TRBD1, 7 bases. The CDR3 runs 16 residues. Germline V CDR1 and CDR2: SGHKS, YYEKEE (reference sequence). Trimming shortened V by 0 bases and J by 1 base, and 11 bases separated the two germline ends.

The chain uses TRBV6-5 and TRBJ1-1; 7 bases are shared with TRBD1. Germline CDR1 is MNHEY and CDR2 is SVGAGI. The CDR3 is made up of 14 amino acids. The J segment lost 5 bases and the V segment lost 4 bases, leaving 7 bases of the junction unmatched. In DNA form, the CDR3 reads TGTGCCAGCAGTTCCAGGGGGACATCTACTGAAGCTTTCTTT. Encoded protein: CASSSRGTSTEAFF.

The DNA of the CDR3 is TGTGCCAGCAGCCAGGGACAGGGTCGGAACAATGAGCAGTTCTTC. Its protein product is CASSQGQGRNNEQFF. The V and J genes are TRBV14 and TRBJ2-1; 9 nucleotides match TRBD1. Germline values: CDR1 SGHDN, CDR2 FVKESK. After removal of 3 bases from V and 5 bases from J, the junction contained 5 bases not matched to a gene. The CDR3 consists of 15 residues.

The rearrangement links TRBV30 to TRBJ1-1, with a tentative D call TRBD1 (6 bases). Germline-derived CDR1 and CDR2 are GTSNPN and SVGIG (reference sequence). The CDR3 runs to 13 residues. V was pared by 0 bases and J by 4 bases, with 9 bases between. The CDR3 DNA reads TGTGCCTGGAGTGTAAACAGGGCCACTGAAGCTTTCTTT. As protein: CAWSVNRATEAFF. Together with reference TRBV30 and TRBJ1-1, the CDR3 gives the full variable domain: SQTIHQWPATLVQPVGSPLSLECTVEGTSNPNLYWYRQAAGRGLQLLFYSVGIGQISSEVPQNLSASRPQDRQFILSSKKLLLSDSGFYLCAWSVNRATEAFFGQGTRLTVV.

The rearrangement links TRBV5-1 to TRBJ1-2; D might be TRBD1 (6 bases). CDR1 and CDR2 from the germline V gene are SGHRS and YFSETQ. The CDR3 is 13 amino acids. V shed 5 bases and J shed 2 bases, with 10 bases lying between them. DNA of the CDR3: TGCGCCAGCAGGGTAGGACAGAACTATGGCTACACCTTC. Its translation is CASRVGQNYGYTF.

The chain has TRBV7-9 and TRBJ2-7, with 15 bases lining up with TRBD2. The CDR3 consists of 18 residues. Trimming removed 5 bases from V and 0 bases from J; junction bases left unmatched: 8. Per germline, CDR1 SEHNR and CDR2 FQNEAQ (reference sequence). The CDR3 DNA is TGTGCCAGCAGCCCGGGACTAGCGGGGGGCCAATACTCCTACGAGCAGTACTTC. The encoded protein is CASSPGLAGGQYSYEQYF.

The V and J genes are TRBV7-2 and TRBJ2-7; D is unclear. V was pared by 6 bases and J by 3 bases, with 12 bases between. This CDR3 is 13 amino acids long. Germline V gene sequence: CDR1 SGHTA, CDR2 FQGNSA. CDR3 sequence (DNA): TGTGCCAGCAGTCCCAACGCGTTCTACGAGCAGTACTTC. Its translation: CASSPNAFYEQYF.

The CDR3 nucleotides are TGTGCCAGCAGCTTGAGGGGGGGGAACGAGCAGTACTTC. It translates to CASSLRGGNEQYF. The chain couples TRBV5-4 to TRBJ2-7, with D possibly being TRBD2 (7 bases). Trimming removed 1 base at V and 5 bases at J, with 10 bases between. This CDR3 is built from 13 residues. CDR1 is SGHNT, CDR2 YYREEE, per germline (reference sequence). The full variable domain, its missing parts supplied by reference TRBV5-4 and TRBJ2-7, is ETGVTQSPTHLIKTRGQQVTLRCSSQSGHNTVSWYQQALGQGPQFIFQYYREEENGRGNFPPRFSGLQFPNYSSELNVNALELDDSALYLCASSLRGGNEQYFGPGTRLTVT.

This CDR3 reads CASSIERDNQPQHF. In DNA form, the CDR3 reads TGTGCCAGTAGCATCGAGAGGGACAATCAGCCCCAGCATTTT. V gene TRBV19 combines with J gene TRBJ1-5, with D hard to call. Germline V gives CDR1 LNHDA, CDR2 SQIVND (reference sequence). The CDR3 contains 14 residues. Trimming cost V 6 bases and J 3 bases, with 12 bases left between them.

The rearrangement uses TRBV4-2 and TRBJ2-1; 9 bases agree with TRBD2. The CDR3 consists of 15 residues. Germline values: CDR1 LGHNA, CDR2 YNFKEQ. Unmatched junction bases numbered 6, after V lost 0 bases and J lost 9 bases. DNA of the CDR3: TGTGCCAGCAGCCAAGATCCTAGCGGGGAAGGTGAGCAGTTCTTC. Translating it yields CASSQDPSGEGEQFF.

V usage is TRBV7-8 and J usage is TRBJ1-1, with 7 bases fitting TRBD1. The CDR3 runs to 15 residues. Germline assignment: CDR1 SGHVS and CDR2 FQNEAQ. Losses at the gene ends were 4 bases for V and 3 bases for J; bases not matched to a gene: 8. In DNA, the CDR3 is TGTGCCAGCAGCTCGAGGGGGCTACCGGACACTGAAGCTTTCTTT. It is translated as CASSSRGLPDTEAFF.

This clone appeared once. This rearrangement joins TRBV6-1 to TRBJ2-4; 7 nucleotides match TRBD1. The V segment lost 5 bases and the J segment 5 bases; nucleotides outside the gene matches: 6. The CDR3 consists of 14 residues. The germline gives CDR1 MNHNS, CDR2 SASEGT. Here the CDR3 reads CASSRQGGQNIQYF. The CDR3 nucleotides read TGTGCCAGCAGTCGACAGGGCGGACAAAACATTCAGTACTTC.

This clone has more than one count but fewer than ten. The V call is TRBV6-5, the J call TRBJ1-2, with a possible D match to TRBD1 (5 bases). V lost 8 bases and J 8 bases, leaving 15 bases between the germline ends. This CDR3 is built from 12 residues. Germline CDR1 and CDR2: MNHEY and SVGAGI. As DNA, the CDR3 is TGTGCCAGCGGCCACCTCAGGGTCGGCTACACCTTC. It codes for CASGHLRVGYTF.

The V and J genes are TRBV7-2 and TRBJ2-7, with TRBD2 matching 10 bases. Germline V gives CDR1 SGHTA, CDR2 FQGNSA. The V and J ends lost 6 bases and 3 bases, in that order; junction bases with no gene match: 5. The CDR3 has 14 residues. The CDR3 nucleotides read TGTGCCAGCAGTTCTAGCGGGGGTATCTACGAGCAGTACTTC. Translation: CASSSSGGIYEQYF. Complete variable domain (other parts from reference TRBV7-2 and TRBJ2-7): GAGVSQSPSNKVTEKGKDVELRCDPISGHTALYWYRQSLGQGLEFLIYFQGNSAPDKSGLPSDRFSAERTGGSVSTLTIQRTQQEDSAVYLCASSSSGGIYEQYFGPGTRLTVT.